This TCR beta chain comes out of a study of cytomegalovirus exposure and HLA in healthy donors. Germline CDR1 and CDR2: LGHNA and YNFKEQ. CDR3 length equals 18 residues. V gave up 4 bases and J gave up 1 base; unmatched junction bases: 8. Profiling relied on immunoSEQ multiplex PCR, and the TCRdb table lists in-frame clones only, not all of them. The sample has more than 85,000 clones; around 89% are singletons. The sequence was collected from a woman aged 30 to 39 in good health and CMV-seropositive. Sequencing input: PBMCs. The V and J genes are TRBV4-2 and TRBJ2-2, with 11 positions matching TRBD2. The CDR3 loop is CASSPRGGLAVNTGELFF. CDR3 bases: TGTGCCAGCAGCCCCCGGGGGGGACTAGCGGTGAACACCGGGGAGCTGTTTTTT.